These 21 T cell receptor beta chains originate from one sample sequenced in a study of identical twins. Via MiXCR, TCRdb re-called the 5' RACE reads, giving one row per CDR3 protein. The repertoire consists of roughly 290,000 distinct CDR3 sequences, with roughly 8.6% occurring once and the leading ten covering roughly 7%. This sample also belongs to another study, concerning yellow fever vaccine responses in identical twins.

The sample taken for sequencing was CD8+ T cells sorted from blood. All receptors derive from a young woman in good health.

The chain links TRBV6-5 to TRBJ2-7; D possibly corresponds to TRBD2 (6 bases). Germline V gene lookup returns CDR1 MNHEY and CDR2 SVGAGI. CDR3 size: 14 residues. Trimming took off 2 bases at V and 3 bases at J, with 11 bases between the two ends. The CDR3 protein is CASSYAGGNYEQYF. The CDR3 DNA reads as TGTGCCAGCAGTTACGCCGGGGGAAACTACGAGCAGTACTTC.

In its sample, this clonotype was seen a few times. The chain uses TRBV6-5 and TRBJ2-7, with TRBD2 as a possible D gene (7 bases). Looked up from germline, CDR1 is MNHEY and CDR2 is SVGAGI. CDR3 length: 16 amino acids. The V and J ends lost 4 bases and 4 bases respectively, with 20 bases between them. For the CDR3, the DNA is TGTGCCAGCAGTTCGGTTGGAGGGGGGGCCGGGTACGAGCAGTACTTC. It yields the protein CASSSVGGGAGYEQYF.

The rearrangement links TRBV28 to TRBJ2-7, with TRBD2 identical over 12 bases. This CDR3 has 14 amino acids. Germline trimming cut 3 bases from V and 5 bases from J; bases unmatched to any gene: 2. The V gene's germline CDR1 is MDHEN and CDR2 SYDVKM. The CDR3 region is CASSFRLAGDEQYF. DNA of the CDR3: TGTGCCAGCAGTTTCAGACTAGCGGGAGACGAGCAGTACTTC.

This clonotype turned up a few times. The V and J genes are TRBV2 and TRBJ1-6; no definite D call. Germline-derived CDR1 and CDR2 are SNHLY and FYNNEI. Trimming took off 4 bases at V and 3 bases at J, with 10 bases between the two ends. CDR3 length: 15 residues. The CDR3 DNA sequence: TGTGCCAGCAGTGTGGACGAGGACTATAATTCACCCCTCCACTTT. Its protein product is CASSVDEDYNSPLHF.

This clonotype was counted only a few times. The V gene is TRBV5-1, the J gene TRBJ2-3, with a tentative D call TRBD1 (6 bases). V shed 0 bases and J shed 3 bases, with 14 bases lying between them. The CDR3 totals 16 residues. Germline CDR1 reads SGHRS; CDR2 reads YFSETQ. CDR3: CASSLAAGDWTDTQYF. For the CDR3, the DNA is TGCGCCAGCAGCTTGGCCGCAGGGGATTGGACAGATACGCAGTATTTT. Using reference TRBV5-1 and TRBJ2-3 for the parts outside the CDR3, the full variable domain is KAGVTQTPRYLIKTRGQQVTLSCSPISGHRSVSWYQQTPGQGLQFLFEYFSETQRNKGNFPGRFSGRQFSNSRSEMNVSTLELGDSALYLCASSLAAGDWTDTQYFGPGTRLTVL.

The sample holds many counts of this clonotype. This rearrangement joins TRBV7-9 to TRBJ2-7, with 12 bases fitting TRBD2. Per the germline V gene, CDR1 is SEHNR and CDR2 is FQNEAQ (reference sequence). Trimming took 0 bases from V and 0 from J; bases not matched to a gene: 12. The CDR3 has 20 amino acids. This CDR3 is CASSLASSLAGGPSSYEQYF. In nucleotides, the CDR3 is TGTGCCAGCAGCTTAGCGAGTAGTCTAGCGGGAGGGCCTAGCTCCTACGAGCAGTACTTC.

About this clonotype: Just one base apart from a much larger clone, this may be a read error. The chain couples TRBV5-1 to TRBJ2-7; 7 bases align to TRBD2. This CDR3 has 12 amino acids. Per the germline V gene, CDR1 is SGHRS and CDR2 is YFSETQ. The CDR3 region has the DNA TGCGCCAGCAGCCCTACCGCGGGGGTCCGGGGCTTC. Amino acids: CASSPTAGVRGF. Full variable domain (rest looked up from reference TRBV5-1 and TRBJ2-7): KAGVTQTPRYLIKTRGQQVTLSCSPISGHRSVSWYQQTPGQGLQFLFEYFSETQRNKGNFPGRFSGRQFSNSRSEMNVSTLELGDSALYLCASSPTAGVRGFGPGTRLTVT.

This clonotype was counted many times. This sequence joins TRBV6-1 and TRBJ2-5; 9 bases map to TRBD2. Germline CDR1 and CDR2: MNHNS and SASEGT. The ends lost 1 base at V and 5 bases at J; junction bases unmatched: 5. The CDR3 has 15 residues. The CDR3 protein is CASSEVRGGSETQYF. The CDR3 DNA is TGTGCCAGCAGTGAAGTGCGGGGGGGCTCGGAGACCCAGTACTTC.

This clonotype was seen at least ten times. The CDR3 DNA is TGCGCCAGCAGCCAAGGCCTAGCCACCTACGAGCAGTACTTC. Translating it yields CASSQGLATYEQYF. V gene TRBV4-3 combines with J gene TRBJ2-7, with D possibly TRBD2 on 5 matching bases. V lost 1 base to trimming and J lost 2 bases, with 9 bases between them. The CDR3 contains 14 residues. Germline CDR1 LGHNA, CDR2 YSLEER.

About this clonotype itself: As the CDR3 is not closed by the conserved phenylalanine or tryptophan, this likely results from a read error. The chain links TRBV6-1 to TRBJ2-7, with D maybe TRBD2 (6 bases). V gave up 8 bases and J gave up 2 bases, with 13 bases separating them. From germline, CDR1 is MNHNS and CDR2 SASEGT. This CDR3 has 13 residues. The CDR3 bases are TGTGCCAGCGGGATAGCGGTTACCTACGAGCAGTACCTC. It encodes CASGIAVTYEQYL.

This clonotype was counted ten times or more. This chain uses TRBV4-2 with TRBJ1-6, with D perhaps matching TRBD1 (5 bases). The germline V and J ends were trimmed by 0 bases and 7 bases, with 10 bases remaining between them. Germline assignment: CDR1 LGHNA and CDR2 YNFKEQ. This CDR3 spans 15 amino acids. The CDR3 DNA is TGTGCCAGCAGCCAAGAACAGGCGGGAAATTCACCCCTCCACTTT. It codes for CASSQEQAGNSPLHF.

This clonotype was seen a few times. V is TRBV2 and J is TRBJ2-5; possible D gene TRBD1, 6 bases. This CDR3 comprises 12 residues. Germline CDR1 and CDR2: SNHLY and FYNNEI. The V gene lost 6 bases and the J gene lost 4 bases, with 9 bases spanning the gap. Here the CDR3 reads CASRGAPETQYF. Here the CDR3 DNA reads TGTGCCAGCAGGGGGGCCCCAGAGACCCAGTACTTC.

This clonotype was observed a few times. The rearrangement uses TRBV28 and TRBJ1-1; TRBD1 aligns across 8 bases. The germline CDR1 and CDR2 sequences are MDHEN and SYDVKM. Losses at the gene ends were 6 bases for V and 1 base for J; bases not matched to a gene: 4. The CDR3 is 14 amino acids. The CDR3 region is CASRRTGTNTEAFF. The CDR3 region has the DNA TGTGCCAGCAGGAGGACAGGGACGAACACTGAAGCTTTCTTT. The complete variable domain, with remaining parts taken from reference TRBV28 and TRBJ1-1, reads DVKVTQSSRYLVKRTGEKVFLECVQDMDHENMFWYRQDPGLGLRLIYFSYDVKMKEKGDIPEGYSVSREKKERFSLILESASTNQTSMYLCASRRTGTNTEAFFGQGTRLTVV.

The DNA of the CDR3 is TGCAGCGGACAAGGACAGGACGCCTCTGGGGCCAACGTCCTGACTTTC. Its translation is CSGQGQDASGANVLTF. The chain joins TRBV29-1 to TRBJ2-6; the match to TRBD1 covers 7 bases. The CDR3 is 16 residues long. From germline, CDR1 is SQVTM and CDR2 ANQGSEA. V lost 7 bases to trimming and J lost 0 bases; unmatched junction nucleotides: 9.

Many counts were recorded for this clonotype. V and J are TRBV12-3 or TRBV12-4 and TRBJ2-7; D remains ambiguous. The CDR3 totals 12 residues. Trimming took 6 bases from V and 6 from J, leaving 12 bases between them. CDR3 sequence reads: CASSPTDIEQYF. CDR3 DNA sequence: TGTGCCAGCAGCCCCACGGATATCGAGCAGTACTTC.

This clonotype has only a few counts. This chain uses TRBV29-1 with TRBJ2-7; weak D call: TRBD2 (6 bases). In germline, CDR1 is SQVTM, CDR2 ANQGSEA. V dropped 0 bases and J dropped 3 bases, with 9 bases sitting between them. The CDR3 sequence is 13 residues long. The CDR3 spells CSVEELGSYEQYF. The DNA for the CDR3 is TGCAGCGTTGAAGAACTCGGGAGCTACGAGCAGTACTTC.

For the CDR3, the DNA is TGTGCCAGCAGCAAATTAGGACAGGGGGTAGAAGCTTTCTTT. Translated, it gives CASSKLGQGVEAFF. The rearrangement joins TRBV7-8 to TRBJ1-1; TRBD1 matches 10 bases. Germline V gene data show CDR1 as SGHVS and CDR2 as FQNEAQ. V dropped 5 bases and J dropped 8; count of bases not matched to a gene: 8. The CDR3 sequence is 14 residues long.

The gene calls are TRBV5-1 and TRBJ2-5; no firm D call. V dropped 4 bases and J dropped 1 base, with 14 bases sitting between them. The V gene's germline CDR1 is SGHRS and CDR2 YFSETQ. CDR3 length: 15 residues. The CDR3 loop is CASSLREISQETQYF. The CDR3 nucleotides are TGCGCCAGCAGCCTTCGAGAGATTTCCCAAGAGACCCAGTACTTC. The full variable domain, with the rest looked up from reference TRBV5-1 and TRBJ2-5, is KAGVTQTPRYLIKTRGQQVTLSCSPISGHRSVSWYQQTPGQGLQFLFEYFSETQRNKGNFPGRFSGRQFSNSRSEMNVSTLELGDSALYLCASSLREISQETQYFGPGTRLLVL.

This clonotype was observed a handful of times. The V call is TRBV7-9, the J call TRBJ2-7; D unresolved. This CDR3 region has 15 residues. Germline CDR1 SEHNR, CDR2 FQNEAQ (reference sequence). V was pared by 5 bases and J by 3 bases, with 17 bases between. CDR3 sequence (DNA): TGTGCCAGCAGCGTACGGGTCACCGATTTCTACGAGCAGTACTTC. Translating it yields CASSVRVTDFYEQYF. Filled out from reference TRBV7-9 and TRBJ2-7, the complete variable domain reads DTGVSQNPRHKITKRGQNVTFRCDPISEHNRLYWYRQTLGQGPEFLTYFQNEAQLEKSRLLSDRFSAERPKGSFSTLEIQRTEQGDSAMYLCASSVRVTDFYEQYFGPGTRLTVT.

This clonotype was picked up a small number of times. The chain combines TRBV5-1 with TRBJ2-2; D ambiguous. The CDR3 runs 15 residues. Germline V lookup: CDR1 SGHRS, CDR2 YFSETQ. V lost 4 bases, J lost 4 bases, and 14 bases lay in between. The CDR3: CASSPSAVFTGELFF. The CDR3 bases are TGCGCCAGCAGCCCCTCGGCCGTTTTCACCGGGGAGCTGTTTTTT.

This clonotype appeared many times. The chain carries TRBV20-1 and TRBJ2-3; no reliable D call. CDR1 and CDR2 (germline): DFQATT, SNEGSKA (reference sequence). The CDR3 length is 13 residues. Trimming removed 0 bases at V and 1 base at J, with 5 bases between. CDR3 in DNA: TGCAGTGCTAGAGATTGGGGCACAGATACGCAGTATTTT. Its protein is CSARDWGTDTQYF.